Following are 23 T cell receptor beta chains from one sample sequenced in a study of T cells expressing NK-cell markers. From the 5' RACE reads, TCRdb lists one entry per CDR3 protein and no DNA. In total, the table holds fewer than 400,000 distinct CDR3 sequences. Specimen: blood T cells: a sorted CD56 or NKG2C T cell subset, CD4+ or CD8+ T cells, or bulk PBMC T cells (not recorded which). Receptors originate from a man between 18 and 69 years old in good health.

The genes are TRBV29-1 and TRBJ2-3. The CDR3 has 13 residues. Germline-derived CDR1 and CDR2 are SQVTM and ANQGSEA. CDR3 amino acids: CSVVRQTTDTQYF.

This chain links TRBV25-1 with TRBJ2-5; TCRdb's D call of TRBD1 is untestable without DNA. This CDR3 region has 15 residues. CDR1 is MGHDK and CDR2 is SYGVNS in the germline V gene. CDR3 loop: CASSTGTGGLETQYF.

The chain combines TRBV6-5 with TRBJ2-7; TCRdb indicates TRBD2, and absent DNA this call remains unverified. Germline CDR1 MNHEY, CDR2 SVGAGI. The CDR3 extends over 18 amino acids. CDR3 sequence: CASSYSSSGTSSSYEQYF.

Here the CDR3 reads CASSVEAGPNEKLFF. The V call is TRBV9, the J call TRBJ1-4. The CDR3 extends over 15 amino acids. Germline loops: CDR1 SGDLS, CDR2 YYNGEE.

V gene TRBV20-1 combines with J gene TRBJ2-3; TCRdb's D call, TRBD2, is unchecked because there is no DNA. The germline gives CDR1 DFQATT, CDR2 SNEGSKA (reference sequence). This CDR3 has 12 residues. CDR3 loop: CSARGSGDTQYF.

The V call is TRBV5-1, the J call TRBJ1-3. This CDR3 has 14 amino acids. Germline CDR1 is SGHRS and CDR2 is YFSETQ. This CDR3 is CASSGTPPGNTIYF.

This chain links TRBV7-2 with TRBJ2-5; TCRdb gives TRBD2 as the D gene, but with no DNA this cannot be confirmed. The CDR3 spans 15 residues. Per germline, CDR1 SGHTA and CDR2 FQGNSA. The CDR3 sequence: CASSPQKRGVETQYF.

The chain has TRBV27 and TRBJ2-7; the D call of TRBD2 rests on TCRdb alone, since no DNA is present to check it. CDR1 is MNHEY, CDR2 SMNVEV, per germline (reference sequence). CDR3 size: 16 residues. The chain's CDR3 is CASSKTSGGAVREQYF.

This chain joins TRBV15 and TRBJ2-3; TCRdb picks TRBD1, but there is no DNA to check that call. CDR3 length equals 12 residues. Germline V gene data show CDR1 as LNHNV and CDR2 as YYDKDF (reference sequence). The CDR3 sequence is CATSAQGDTQYF.

The chain joins TRBV28 to TRBJ2-7; TCRdb lists TRBD2, though no DNA is available to test this call. From germline, CDR1 is MDHEN and CDR2 SYDVKM. CDR3 length: 16 amino acids. CDR3 protein: CASSRTSGGARYEQYF.

CDR3 loop: CASSPRWGVNTEAFF. This chain joins TRBV27 and TRBJ1-1; TCRdb calls TRBD1, which cannot be checked without DNA. The CDR3 totals 15 residues. Germline V CDR1 and CDR2: MNHEY, SMNVEV (reference sequence).

This chain connects TRBV6-1 to TRBJ2-3; TCRdb's D call of TRBD1 is untestable without DNA. Germline V gene data show CDR1 as MNHNS and CDR2 as SASEGT. The CDR3 runs to 15 residues. CDR3 sequence: CASSLGGPGSDTQYF.

V usage is TRBV19 and J usage is TRBJ2-1; no DNA is available, so the TRBD1 call from TCRdb remains unchecked. CDR3 length equals 13 residues. The germline gives CDR1 LNHDA, CDR2 SQIVND (reference sequence). The chain's CDR3 is CASSRGQGNQQFF.

CDR3 protein: CASSQGTVYEQYF. This chain links TRBV11-2 with TRBJ2-7; TCRdb picks TRBD1, but there is no DNA to check that call. This CDR3 comprises 13 residues. Per germline, CDR1 SGHAT and CDR2 FQNNGV.

The chain links TRBV11-2 to TRBJ2-2; TCRdb lists TRBD2, though no DNA is available to test this call. Germline assignment: CDR1 SGHAT and CDR2 FQNNGV. The CDR3 contains 21 residues. The CDR3 loop reads CASSLVPTILAGHANTGELFF.

The CDR3 loop is CASKNTYSVLSYNEQFF. V gene TRBV19 combines with J gene TRBJ2-1. The CDR3 runs to 17 residues. Looked up from germline, CDR1 is LNHDA and CDR2 is SQIVND (reference sequence). The variable domain in full, with the rest retrieved from reference TRBV19 and TRBJ2-1, is DGGITQSPKYLFRKEGQNVTLSCEQNLNHDAMYWYRQDPGQGLRLIYYSQIVNDFQKGDIAEGYSVSREKKESFPLTVTSAQKNPTAFYLCASKNTYSVLSYNEQFFGPGTRLTVL.

This chain uses TRBV20-1 with TRBJ1-4; absent DNA, TCRdb's TRBD1 call cannot be checked. This CDR3 comprises 11 residues. CDR1 and CDR2 from the germline V gene are DFQATT and SNEGSKA (reference sequence). The CDR3 loop reads CSAGPGEKLFF.

The V gene is TRBV2, the J gene TRBJ2-7; without DNA, the TCRdb call of TRBD1 cannot be checked. The CDR3 extends over 13 amino acids. The germline V gene encodes CDR1 SNHLY and CDR2 FYNNEI. Here the CDR3 reads CASRQGAAYEQYF.

This chain uses TRBV5-1 with TRBJ2-7; checking the TCRdb D call of TRBD1 is not possible without DNA. This CDR3 has 15 amino acids. Looked up from germline, CDR1 is SGHRS and CDR2 is YFSETQ. CDR3 loop: CASSRGTGNSYEQYF.

The chain links TRBV7-8 to TRBJ2-2; TCRdb's assignment of TRBD1 cannot be checked, as there is no DNA. The CDR3 has 14 amino acids. Germline V gene lookup returns CDR1 SGHVS and CDR2 FQNEAQ. CDR3 sequence reads: CASSFSGQGWELFF.

This chain joins TRBV20-1 and TRBJ2-7. CDR1 and CDR2 from the germline V gene are DFQATT and SNEGSKA (reference sequence). This CDR3 has 12 amino acids. CDR3: CSAAGQGSNQYF.

V is TRBV6-5 and J is TRBJ1-1; the D call from TCRdb, TRBD1, cannot be confirmed without DNA. The CDR3 runs 12 residues. Germline V gives CDR1 MNHEY, CDR2 SVGAGI. Here the CDR3 reads CASSYSTGEAFF.

The genes are TRBV11-1 and TRBJ2-2; TCRdb designates TRBD1, a call that cannot be tested without DNA. This CDR3 has 13 residues. Germline V gene sequence: CDR1 SGHAT, CDR2 FQDESV (reference sequence). The CDR3 protein is CASSPRAGGELFF.